This note documents a single T cell receptor (beta chain) sequence. The CDR3 is 16 residues long. Losses at the gene ends were 3 bases for V and 5 bases for J; bases not matched to a gene: 9. Germline loops: CDR1 SGDLS, CDR2 YYNGEE. The data were obtained in a study of control samples from healthy donors and cancer patients. Profiled with immunoSEQ multiplex PCR; TCRdb holds only in-frame clones, not every one. Of about 410,000 clones in the sample, around 90% were seen once. The sequenced sample consisted of PBMCs. The receptor was derived from a man in his forties or fifties with head and neck cancer. V gene TRBV9 combines with J gene TRBJ1-4; 8 nucleotides line up with TRBD1. CDR3 loop: CASSAPGQGRNEKLFF. Written as DNA, the CDR3 is TGTGCCAGCAGCGCTCCTGGACAGGGCAGAAATGAAAAACTGTTTTTT.